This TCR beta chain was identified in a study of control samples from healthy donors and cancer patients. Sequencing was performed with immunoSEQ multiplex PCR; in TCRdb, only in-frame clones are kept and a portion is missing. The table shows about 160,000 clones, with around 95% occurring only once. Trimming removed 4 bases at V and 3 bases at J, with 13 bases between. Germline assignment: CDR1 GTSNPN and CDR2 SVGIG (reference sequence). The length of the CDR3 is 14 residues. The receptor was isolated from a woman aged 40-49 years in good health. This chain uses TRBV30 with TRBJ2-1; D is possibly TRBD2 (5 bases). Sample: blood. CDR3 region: CAWKGVGNYNEQFF. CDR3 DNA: TGTGCCTGGAAGGGAGTCGGGAACTACAATGAGCAGTTCTTC.